This T cell receptor (beta chain) was documented in a study of lymphopenia after photon versus proton radiotherapy. The data were produced by immunoSEQ multiplex PCR, yet TCRdb's version contains in-frame clones alone and is incomplete. The table lists about 55,000 clones, approximately 88% of them singletons, with around 1.9% in the top ten. Notes on this clone: Its antigen is unknown.

Study-wide points: Authors raise, but do not show, better survival with proton therapy. In patients who died, overall survival fell as post-nadir TCR diversity dropped more. Under photons, naive T cells and diversity fell while effector/memory populations rose.

This CDR3 comprises 15 residues. In germline, CDR1 is SGHNT, CDR2 YENEEA. Trimming took off 3 bases at V and 4 bases at J, with 13 bases between the two ends. The source material was peripheral blood, sampled from a patient treated with proton-based radiotherapy. The sequence derives from a man between 60 and 75 years old with pancreatic cancer. The J gene is TRBJ2-1, the V gene TRBV11-3; D is perhaps TRBD1 (6 bases). The CDR3 sequence: CASSLHRAMYNEQFF. The DNA for the CDR3 is TGTGCCAGCAGCTTGCACAGGGCTATGTACAATGAGCAGTTCTTC. The full variable domain, in which reference TRBV11-3 and TRBJ2-1 provide the parts outside the CDR3, is EAGVVQSPRYKIIEKKQPVAFWCNPISGHNTLYWYLQNLGQGPELLIRYENEEAVDDSQLPKDRFSAERLKGVDSTLKIQPAELGDSAVYLCASSLHRAMYNEQFFGPGTRLTVL.